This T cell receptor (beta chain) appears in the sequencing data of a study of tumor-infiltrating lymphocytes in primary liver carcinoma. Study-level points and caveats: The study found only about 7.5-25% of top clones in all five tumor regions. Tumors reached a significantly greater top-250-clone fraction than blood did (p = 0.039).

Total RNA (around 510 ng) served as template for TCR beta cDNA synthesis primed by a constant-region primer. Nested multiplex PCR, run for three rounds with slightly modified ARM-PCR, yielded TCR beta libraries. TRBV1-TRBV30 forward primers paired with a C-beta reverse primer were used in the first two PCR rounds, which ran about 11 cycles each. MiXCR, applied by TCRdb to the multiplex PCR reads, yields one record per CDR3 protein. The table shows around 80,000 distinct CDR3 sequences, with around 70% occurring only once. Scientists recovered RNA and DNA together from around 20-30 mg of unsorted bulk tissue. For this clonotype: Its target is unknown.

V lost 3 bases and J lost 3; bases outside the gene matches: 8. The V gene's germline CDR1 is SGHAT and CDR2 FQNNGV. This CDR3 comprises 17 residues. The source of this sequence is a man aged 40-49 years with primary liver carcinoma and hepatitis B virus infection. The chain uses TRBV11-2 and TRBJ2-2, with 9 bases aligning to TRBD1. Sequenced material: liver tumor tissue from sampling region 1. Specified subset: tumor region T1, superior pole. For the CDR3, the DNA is TGTGCCAGCAGCTTTCATCGGGACAGGGACGACACCGGGGAGCTGTTTTTT. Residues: CASSFHRDRDDTGELFF. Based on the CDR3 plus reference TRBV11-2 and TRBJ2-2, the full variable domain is EAGVAQSPRYKIIEKRQSVAFWCNPISGHATLYWYQQILGQGPKLLIQFQNNGVVDDSQLPKDRFSAERLKGVDSTLKIQPAKLEDSAVYLCASSFHRDRDDTGELFFGEGSRLTVL.